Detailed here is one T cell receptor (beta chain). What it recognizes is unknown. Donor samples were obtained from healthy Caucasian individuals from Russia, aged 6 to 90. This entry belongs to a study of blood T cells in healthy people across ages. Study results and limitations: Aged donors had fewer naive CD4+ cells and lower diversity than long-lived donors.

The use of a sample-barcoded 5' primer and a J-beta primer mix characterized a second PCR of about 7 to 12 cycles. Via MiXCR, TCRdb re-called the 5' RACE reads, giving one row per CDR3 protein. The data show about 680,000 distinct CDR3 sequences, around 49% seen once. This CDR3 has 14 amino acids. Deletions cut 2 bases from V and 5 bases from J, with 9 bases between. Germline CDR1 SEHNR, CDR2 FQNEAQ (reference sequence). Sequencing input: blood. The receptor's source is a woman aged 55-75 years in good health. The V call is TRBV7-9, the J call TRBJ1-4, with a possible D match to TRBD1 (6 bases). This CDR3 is CASSLRGGNEKLFF. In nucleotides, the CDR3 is TGTGCCAGCAGCTTAAGGGGGGGGAATGAAAAACTGTTTTTT.